This TCR beta chain appears in the sequencing data of a study of tumor-infiltrating lymphocytes in primary liver carcinoma. Looking at the study overall: Those enrolled were patients of both sexes, who were aged 30 to 69 years.

General study findings and limits: Unsorted bulk sampling ruled out any CD4+ versus CD8+ repertoire comparison.

Constant-region priming of around 530 ng total RNA yielded TCR beta cDNA. Nested multiplex PCR, run for three rounds with slightly modified ARM-PCR, yielded TCR beta libraries. PCR rounds one and two used TRBV1-TRBV30 forward primers with a C-beta reverse primer for 10 cycles each. TCRdb reanalysed the multiplex PCR reads using MiXCR and keeps one entry per CDR3 protein. The sample records hundreds of thousands of distinct CDR3 sequences, about three fifths being singletons. Details on this clonotype: Its antigen is not known.

RNA isolated from unsorted whole blood supplied the blood RNA, with germline DNA also extracted. V lost 6 bases, J lost 4 bases, and 13 bases lay in between. CDR1 is SNHLY, CDR2 FYNNEI, per germline. There are 14 residues in the CDR3. The sample consisted of peripheral blood. The chain recombines TRBV2 with TRBJ1-5; possibly TRBD1 for D (5 bases). The receptor was derived from a woman in her 30s with primary liver carcinoma and hepatitis B virus infection. The CDR3 coding sequence is TGTGCCAGCAGCGAGGGGTTTTGGAATCAGCCCCAGCATTTT. Amino acid sequence: CASSEGFWNQPQHF.